This T cell receptor beta chain was sequenced in a study of blood T cell repertoires in COVID-19. The wider study: T cells, B-cell-depleted T cells, or PBMCs supplied cDNA or gDNA.

Grouping used clinical history reported by participants in a survey and questionnaire. V was cut by 4 bases and J by 8 bases, with 18 bases left in between. The germline gives CDR1 SGHRS, CDR2 YFSETQ. The CDR3 sequence is 15 residues long. Some clones are missing from TCRdb's copy, which holds only in-frame ones; the method was immunoSEQ multiplex PCR. The repertoire holds around 50,000 clones, with 70% to 85% as singletons. The sample consisted of PBMCs or T cells enriched from blood (not recorded which). This sequence joins TRBV5-1 and TRBJ1-4; D may be TRBD1 (6 bases). This TCR was sampled from a woman aged 50 to 60 with acute COVID-19. In DNA, the CDR3 is TGCGCCAGCAGCCGCGAGACATCGGGGGGCGAAAAACTGTTTTTT. Translated, it gives CASSRETSGGEKLFF.